The 26 T cell receptor beta chains in this list originate from one sample, sequenced in a study of T cell responses to AZD1222 COVID-19 vaccine. Using immunoSEQ multiplex PCR, the repertoire was profiled, and TCRdb retains in-frame clones only, with some absent. Among around 190,000 clones listed, approximately 90% were seen once. Specimen: peripheral blood, collected 28 days after the second AZD1222 dose. These receptors were taken from an adult who received the AZD1222 COVID-19 vaccine.

The chain has TRBV7-6 and TRBJ1-2; no definite D call. The CDR3 contains 13 residues. Germline CDR1 SGHVS, CDR2 FNYEAQ. V shed 1 base and J shed 1 base, with 4 bases lying between them. DNA for the CDR3: TGTGCCAGCAGCTTAGGGGGTAACTATGGCTACACCTTC. Amino acids: CASSLGGNYGYTF.

The chain carries TRBV19 and TRBJ1-4, with 7 bases that match TRBD1. With V trimmed by 6 bases and J by 6 bases, 13 bases remained unmatched. This CDR3 is 16 amino acids long. Germline values: CDR1 LNHDA, CDR2 SQIVND (reference sequence). This chain's CDR3 is CASRSGQLSRDEKLFF. CDR3 nucleotides: TGTGCCAGTAGATCGGGACAGTTAAGCAGGGATGAAAAACTGTTTTTT.

This chain connects TRBV4-3 to TRBJ2-7; D is unclear. Germline assignment: CDR1 LGHNA and CDR2 YSLEER. The ends were cut back, 4 bases at V and 0 bases at J, with 10 bases in the middle. This CDR3 is 14 amino acids long. CDR3 loop: CASSPTRGSYEQYF. For the CDR3, the DNA is TGCGCCAGCAGCCCGACCAGAGGCTCCTACGAGCAGTACTTC.

About this clone itself: A read error may account for a junction end that differs from germline. This chain connects TRBV7-7 to TRBJ2-1, with 10 bases that match TRBD2. The germline gives CDR1 SSHAT, CDR2 FNYEAQ (reference sequence). There are 15 residues in the CDR3. The CDR3 loop reads CASSQSGRAYNEQFF. The CDR3 nucleotides read TGTGCTAGCAGCCAGAGCGGGAGGGCCTACAATGAGCAGTTCTTC. Full variable domain (rest looked up from reference TRBV7-7 and TRBJ2-1): GAGVSQSPRYKVTKRGQDVTLRCDPISSHATLYWYQQALGQGPEFLTYFNYEAQPDKSGLPSDRFSAERPEGSISTLTIQRTEQRDSAMYRCASSQSGRAYNEQFFGPGTRLTVL.

This sequence joins TRBV5-4 and TRBJ1-2; 11 bases map to TRBD1. The germline V gene has CDR1 SGHNT and CDR2 YYREEE (reference sequence). CDR3 size: 15 residues. After removal of 4 bases from V and 1 base from J, the junction contained 3 bases not matched to a gene. The chain's CDR3 is CASSPGTGGNYGYTF. In DNA, the CDR3 is TGTGCCAGCAGCCCCGGGACAGGGGGTAACTATGGCTACACCTTC.

This sequence joins TRBV12-5 and TRBJ1-4, with a possible D match to TRBD1 (6 bases). Germline V gene lookup returns CDR1 LGHNT and CDR2 FRNRAP. Trimming shortened V by 6 bases and J by 3 bases, and 11 bases separated the two germline ends. The CDR3 is 14 residues long. CDR3 DNA: TGTGCTAGTGGAACGACAGGTTCTAATGAAAAACTGTTTTTT. Encoded protein: CASGTTGSNEKLFF.

This clone was seen once. This sequence joins TRBV11-1 and TRBJ2-7, with TRBD1 matching over 7 bases. In germline, CDR1 is SGHAT, CDR2 FQDESV (reference sequence). The V segment lost 3 bases and the J segment 3 bases; nucleotides outside the gene matches: 11. CDR3 length equals 16 residues. The CDR3 sequence is CASSFSLGQVSYEQYF. The DNA for the CDR3 is TGTGCCAGCAGCTTCTCCCTTGGACAGGTCAGCTACGAGCAGTACTTC.

J is TRBJ1-1 and V is TRBV18; D is undetermined. CDR3 length: 15 residues. Germline CDR1 is KGHSH and CDR2 is LQKENI. Trimming pared 2 bases from V and 2 bases from J, leaving 12 bases between. The CDR3 DNA is TGTGCCAGCTCACCAGCCGCAGGAGGTAACACTGAAGCTTTCTTT. Translation: CASSPAAGGNTEAFF.

The rearrangement uses TRBV18 and TRBJ1-1, with D perhaps TRBD1 (6 bases). The CDR3 has 15 residues. The germline gives CDR1 KGHSH, CDR2 LQKENI. Deletions cut 6 bases from V and 4 bases from J, with 18 bases between. For the CDR3, the DNA is TGTGCCAGCTCCCCCATGGGGGGCGAGGGCACTGAAGCTTTCTTT. Protein sequence: CASSPMGGEGTEAFF.

The rearrangement joins TRBV6-5 to TRBJ1-5; D remains unclear. The CDR3 consists of 14 residues. Between the trimmed V and J ends, which lost 7 bases and 2 bases, there was a span of 12 bases. The germline CDR1 and CDR2 sequences are MNHEY and SVGAGI. The CDR3 sequence is CASTSGRGNQPQHF. DNA of the CDR3: TGTGCCAGCACGTCGGGAAGGGGCAATCAGCCCCAGCATTTT.

The J gene is TRBJ2-7, the V gene TRBV4-1, with D unresolved. This CDR3 contains 14 residues. Germline V gene sequence: CDR1 MGHRA, CDR2 YSYEKL. V was shortened by 3 bases and J by 0 bases, with 9 bases between the two germline ends. The CDR3 reads CASSHYQFSYEQYF. CDR3 DNA: TGCGCCAGCAGCCATTACCAGTTCTCCTACGAGCAGTACTTC.

This sequence joins TRBV6-7 and TRBJ2-1; 11 bases match TRBD2. TRBV6-7 is given ORF status, its function remaining uncertain. The CDR3 extends over 17 amino acids. Trimming at V came to 2 bases and at J to 5 bases, leaving 8 bases not matched to a gene. CDR3 DNA: TGTGCCAGCAGTTACCCAACTAGCGGGAGTAGGGACAATGAGCAGTTCTTC. Its translation is CASSYPTSGSRDNEQFF.

The CDR3 protein is CASSLWLADTGELFF. Written as DNA, the CDR3 is TGCGCCAGCAGCTTGTGGCTAGCGGACACCGGGGAGCTGTTTTTT. The genes are TRBV5-1 and TRBJ2-2, with 7 bases aligning to TRBD2. The J segment lost 3 bases and the V segment lost 1 base, leaving 3 bases of the junction unmatched. The CDR3 length is 15 residues. Germline CDR1 and CDR2: SGHRS and YFSETQ.

The V and J genes are TRBV7-6 and TRBJ2-2; TRBD1 matches at 10 bases. Unmatched junction bases numbered 3, after V lost 1 base and J lost 7 bases. Germline V gene sequence: CDR1 SGHVS, CDR2 FNYEAQ. CDR3 length: 15 residues. CDR3 sequence reads: CASSLGGQGIGELFF. The DNA for the CDR3 is TGTGCCAGCAGCTTAGGGGGACAGGGGATCGGGGAGCTGTTTTTT. The full variable domain, its missing parts supplied by reference TRBV7-6 and TRBJ2-2, is GAGVSQSPRYKVTKRGQDVALRCDPISGHVSLYWYRQALGQGPEFLTYFNYEAQQDKSGLPNDRFSAERPEGSISTLTIQRTEQRDSAMYRCASSLGGQGIGELFFGEGSRLTVL.

This CDR3 reads CASVDTSSGNTIYF. CDR3 coding DNA: TGTGCCAGCGTCGACACGAGCTCTGGAAACACCATATATTTT. The chain employs TRBV7-9 and TRBJ1-3; D gene unclear. Germline lookup yields CDR1 SEHNR and CDR2 FQNEAQ (reference sequence). The CDR3 covers 14 residues. The germline V and J ends were trimmed by 8 bases and 0 bases, with 11 bases remaining between them.

The chain is built from TRBV5-5 and TRBJ2-7; 10 bases are a match to TRBD1. In germline, CDR1 is SGHKS, CDR2 YYEKEE (reference sequence). Trimming removed 4 bases from V and 4 bases from J; junction bases left unmatched: 8. The length of the CDR3 is 15 residues. The CDR3, as DNA: TGTGCCAGCAGCCTTTCGACAGGGGGCGCGTACGAGCAGTACTTC. Amino acids: CASSLSTGGAYEQYF.

The J gene is TRBJ2-5, the V gene TRBV18; D not certain. V lost 4 bases, J lost 0 bases, and 6 bases lay in between. The CDR3 runs to 13 residues. Germline CDR1 and CDR2: KGHSH and LQKENI. The CDR3 nucleotides are TGTGCCAGCTCACTTCAGTACCAAGAGACCCAGTACTTC. Protein sequence: CASSLQYQETQYF.

The V call is TRBV15, the J call TRBJ1-2, with D possibly being TRBD1 (5 bases). Trimming removed 8 bases from V and 4 bases from J, with 14 bases in between. CDR3 length: 13 amino acids. The germline gives CDR1 LNHNV, CDR2 YYDKDF (reference sequence). Here the CDR3 reads CATGTPEVYGYTF. The DNA for the CDR3 is TGTGCCACCGGGACCCCAGAGGTCTATGGCTACACCTTC.

J is TRBJ2-1 and V is TRBV20-1; 8 nucleotides line up with TRBD2. With 3 bases clipped from V and 4 bases from J, the junction kept 14 bases outside the gene matches. The CDR3 has 17 residues. Germline CDR1 reads DFQATT; CDR2 reads SNEGSKA (reference sequence). Here the CDR3 reads CSASRSSGGLTYNEQFF. CDR3 in DNA: TGCAGTGCTAGTAGGTCCAGCGGGGGCCTGACATACAATGAGCAGTTCTTC.

This chain uses TRBV9 with TRBJ1-1; 8 bases are a match to TRBD1. The junction had 8 bases not matched to a gene; V was cut back by 3 bases and J by 10 bases. The germline CDR1 and CDR2 sequences are SGDLS and YYNGEE. The CDR3 spans 13 residues. The CDR3 DNA reads as TGTGCCAGCAGCGGTGGACAGGGCCTTGGAGCTTTCTTT. The encoded protein is CASSGGQGLGAFF.

The chain couples TRBV5-6 to TRBJ2-6; weak D call: TRBD1 (5 bases). Germline CDR1 and CDR2: SGHDT and YYEEEE. The CDR3 is 18 amino acids. Trimming removed 0 bases at V and 1 base at J, with 14 bases between. CDR3 nucleotide sequence: TGTGCCAGCAGCTTGGGAGTAGGGGTACCTTCTGGGGCCAACGTCCTGACTTTC. This codes for CASSLGVGVPSGANVLTF.

The chain carries TRBV12-5 and TRBJ2-2; D is unresolved. The CDR3 consists of 12 residues. Germline CDR1 reads LGHNT; CDR2 reads FRNRAP. The V end was cut by 7 bases, the J end by 5 bases, with 8 bases between. CDR3 coding DNA: TGTGCTAGTGCCGTGGAAACCGGGGAGCTGTTTTTT. Its protein product is CASAVETGELFF.

This chain connects TRBV5-1 to TRBJ1-4; 7 bases fit TRBD1. The germline V gene encodes CDR1 SGHRS and CDR2 YFSETQ. The length of the CDR3 is 14 residues. V trimming: 3 bases; J trimming: 5 bases; junction bases outside the gene matches: 4. CDR3 nucleotide sequence: TGCGCCAGCAGCTCTGACAGGGCGAATGAAAAACTGTTTTTT. Its protein is CASSSDRANEKLFF.

This sequence joins TRBV6-6 and TRBJ1-1; D remains ambiguous. This CDR3 has 12 amino acids. Per the germline V gene, CDR1 is MNHNY and CDR2 is SVGAGI (reference sequence). V lost 6 bases and J lost 3, with 8 bases in between. CDR3 coding DNA: TGTGCCAGCAGCCCCACCTACACTGAAGCTTTCTTT. It is translated as CASSPTYTEAFF.

As concerns this clone: Different DNA sequences within this sample yield the same CDR3. The CDR3 loop reads CASSPPGTLTGELFF. DNA of the CDR3: TGTGCCAGCTCACCACCGGGGACCCTCACCGGGGAGCTGTTTTTT. The J gene is TRBJ2-2, the V gene TRBV18; D assignment may be TRBD1 or TRBD2 (5 bases each). Deletions cut 0 bases from V and 4 bases from J, with 9 bases between. Germline V gene data show CDR1 as KGHSH and CDR2 as LQKENI. The length of the CDR3 is 15 residues.

V usage is TRBV6-5 and J usage is TRBJ1-1; D not certain. This CDR3 is built from 15 residues. The V end lost 0 bases, the J end lost 1 base, and 9 bases lay between the germline ends. Germline CDR1 MNHEY, CDR2 SVGAGI. In nucleotides, the CDR3 is TGTGCCAGCAGTTACTCCAGCCAAGGGAACACTGAAGCTTTCTTT. It specifies CASSYSSQGNTEAFF.